This entry is about one T cell receptor beta chain. TCRdb keeps only in-frame clones here, not all; method: immunoSEQ multiplex PCR. The sample contains some 160,000 clones, about 87% of which appear only once. This sample is part of a study of blood T cell repertoires in COVID-19. Seattle enrolled patients during active infection and tracked them longitudinally. This CDR3 contains 17 residues. Germline values: CDR1 MNHNS, CDR2 SASEGT. J lost 9 bases, V lost 2 bases, and 13 bases had no gene match. The specimen was peripheral blood. The gene calls are TRBV6-1 and TRBJ1-6, with TRBD1 matching over 7 bases. The sequence came from a woman in her seventies with COVID-19, enrolled during active disease. The CDR3 protein is CASSEIPTGDSGSPLHF. The DNA of the CDR3 is TGTGCCAGCAGTGAAATCCCCACGGGGGACAGTGGTTCACCCCTCCACTTT.